This TCR beta chain was captured in a study of T cell repertoires in cytomegalovirus infection. TCRdb processed the reads anew with MiXCR; each CDR3 protein has one entry. The sample lists about 130,000 distinct CDR3 sequences; approximately 9.2% were seen once. The CDR3 totals 10 residues. V lost 5 bases and J lost 12, with 11 bases in between. CDR1 SQVTM and CDR2 ANQGSEA come from the germline V gene. Sequencing used PBMCs. The J gene is TRBJ2-1, the V gene TRBV29-1; maybe TRBD2 (6 bases). The TCR was taken from a human donor in good health (CMV status not recorded). Some clones in this sample may be carry-over from other donors' samples. The CDR3 spells CSVRDSAQFF. CDR3 nucleotide sequence: TGCAGCGTTCGGGACTCCGCGCAGTTCTTC.